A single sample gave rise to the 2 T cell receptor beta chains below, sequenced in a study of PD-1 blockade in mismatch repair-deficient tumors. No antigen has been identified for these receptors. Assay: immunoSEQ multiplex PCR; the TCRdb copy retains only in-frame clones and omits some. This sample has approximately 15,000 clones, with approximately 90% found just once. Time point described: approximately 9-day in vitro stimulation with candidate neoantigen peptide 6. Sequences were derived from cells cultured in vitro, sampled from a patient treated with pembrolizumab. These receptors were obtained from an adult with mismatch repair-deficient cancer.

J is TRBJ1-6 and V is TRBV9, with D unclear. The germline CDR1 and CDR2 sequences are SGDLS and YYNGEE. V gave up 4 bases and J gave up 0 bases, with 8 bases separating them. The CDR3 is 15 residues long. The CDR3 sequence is CASSSQSSYNSPLHF. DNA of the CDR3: TGTGCCAGCAGCTCACAGAGCTCCTATAATTCACCCCTCCACTTT.

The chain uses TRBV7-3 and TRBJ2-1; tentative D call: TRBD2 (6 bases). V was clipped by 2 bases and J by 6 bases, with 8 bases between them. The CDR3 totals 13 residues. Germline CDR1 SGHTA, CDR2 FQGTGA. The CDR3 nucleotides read TGTGCCAGCAGCTTACTACTAGCCAATGAGCAGTTCTTC. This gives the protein CASSLLLANEQFF.